The rows below give T cell receptor beta chains drawn from one sample of a study of T cells in Graves' hyperthyroidism and ophthalmopathy. TCRdb re-derived calls from the multiplex PCR reads in MiXCR, one entry per CDR3 protein. The sample holds 700,000 or so distinct CDR3 sequences, 13% to 15% seen once. The specimen sequenced was blood. All receptors derive from a woman between 50 and 59 years old with Graves' ophthalmopathy. CDR3s include the opening cysteine and the closing phenylalanine or tryptophan. The D gene is left open where the match is weak.

>TRBV12-3/TRBV12-4|NA|TRBJ1-1
CASSEGDTEAFF
>TRBV30|NA|TRBJ1-2
CAWRGFYGYTF
>TRBV19|TRBD2|TRBJ2-7
CASRNLAGSYEQYF
>TRBV29-1|TRBD2|TRBJ2-3
CSVEDLSVGGDTQYF
>TRBV2|TRBD2|TRBJ2-2
CASIGTTYTGELFF
>TRBV6-1|NA|TRBJ1-4
CASSPGVEKLFF
>TRBV20-1|NA|TRBJ1-6
CSAPGPSKPSLHF
>TRBV9|NA|TRBJ2-7
CASSVGGNRDPYEQYF
>TRBV28|TRBD1|TRBJ1-1
CASQDRGRLTEAFF
>TRBV7-2|TRBD2|TRBJ2-1
CASSLNRREAGFEQFF
>TRBV7-2|NA|TRBJ2-5
CASSVGGGGEGRETQYF
>TRBV7-8|NA|TRBJ2-4
CASSLDRFLAKNIQYF
>TRBV7-2|NA|TRBJ2-3
CASSSMTATDTQYF
>TRBV20-1|NA|TRBJ2-2
CSASPDTGELFF
>TRBV4-1|NA|TRBJ2-1
CASSQGLAGTHNEQFF
>TRBV19|NA|TRBJ1-5
CASSIGQTKGNQPQHF
>TRBV10-2|NA|TRBJ1-1
CASSDRTTMNTEAFF
>TRBV5-1|NA|TRBJ2-1
CASSPKLGDNEQFF
>TRBV4-3|TRBD1|TRBJ1-5
CASSQEGGTGSNQPQHF
>TRBV4-2|TRBD1|TRBJ2-3
CASSTRQGGPDTQYF
>TRBV10-3|TRBD2|TRBJ2-3
CAISAGSGKGGDTQYF
>TRBV4-3|TRBD2|TRBJ2-1
CASSQGGAGVEQFF
>TRBV12-3/TRBV12-4|TRBD1|TRBJ1-2
CASRERDRDFGYTF
>TRBV12-3/TRBV12-4|NA|TRBJ1-5
CASSLTFSNQPQHF
>TRBV9|TRBD2|TRBJ2-1
CASSRLLAGQYNEQFF
>TRBV4-1|TRBD1|TRBJ2-2
CASSLRTGATGELFF
>TRBV7-9|NA|TRBJ2-7
CASSSGRKIYEQYF
>TRBV5-1|TRBD1|TRBJ2-1
CASSLASGTGVGEQFF
>TRBV15|TRBD2|TRBJ2-1
CATSRGGTSGSYNEQFF
>TRBV28|TRBD1|TRBJ1-1
CASSKRTGVNTEAFF
>TRBV6-2/TRBV6-3|TRBD2|TRBJ2-1
CASETLAGDFLSRQFF
>TRBV10-3|TRBD1|TRBJ2-3
CAISAGQGITDTQYF
>TRBV20-1|TRBD1|TRBJ1-1
CSATNPGQGYTEAFF
>TRBV5-1|TRBD1|TRBJ2-7
CASSLGQGVYYEQYF
>TRBV7-9|NA|TRBJ1-2
CASSSKAGDNHYGYTF
>TRBV24-1|NA|TRBJ1-5
CATSDRGSHSNQPQHF
>TRBV20-1|NA|TRBJ2-3
CSAREWGGPTDTQYF
>TRBV28|NA|TRBJ1-5
CASSSVGGLSNQPQHF
>TRBV7-2|NA|TRBJ2-1
CASSFIPGRNEQFF
>TRBV6-2/TRBV6-3|TRBD2|TRBJ2-7
CASGMAGVYEQYF